Listed below are T cell receptor beta chains from one sample, sequenced in a study of cytomegalovirus exposure and HLA in healthy donors. Only in-frame clones appear in the TCRdb table, and some are missing; sequencing was by immunoSEQ multiplex PCR. The table has 170,000 or so clones, about 84% seen once. The source material was PBMCs. The receptors here all came from a man aged 18 to 29 in good health and CMV-seronegative. CDR3s include the opening cysteine and the closing phenylalanine or tryptophan. D genes are given only for firm matches. Clone sizes are given selectively: once, few, many, or a class where the clone is expanded.

J gene | clone size | D gene | V gene | CDR3 protein | CDR3 DNA
TRBJ1-2 | once | NA | TRBV27 | CASSVAAGSVYTF | TGTGCCAGCAGTGTCGCCGCAGGGTCTGTCTACACCTTC
TRBJ2-7 | NA | TRBD1 | TRBV27 | CASSPEGDSYEQYF | TGTGCCAGCAGTCCCGAGGGGGACAGCTACGAGCAGTACTTC
TRBJ2-5 | NA | NA | TRBV13 | CASSFWGGETQYF | TGTGCCAGCAGCTTCTGGGGCGGAGAGACCCAGTACTTC
TRBJ1-3 | NA | NA | TRBV6-5 | CASSPQGNSGNTIYF | TGTGCCAGCAGCCCACAGGGTAACTCTGGAAACACCATATATTTT
TRBJ2-7 | once | TRBD2 | TRBV4-3 | CASSQDLLAGGYEQYF | TGCGCCAGCAGCCAAGATCTTCTAGCGGGAGGGTACGAGCAGTACTTC
TRBJ2-7 | NA | TRBD1 | TRBV6-6 | CASRTGLYEQYF | TGTGCCAGCAGGACAGGGCTCTACGAGCAGTACTTC
TRBJ1-6 | NA | NA | TRBV12-5 | CASGLGQSNNSPLHF | TGTGCTAGTGGTTTGGGACAGAGTAATAATTCACCCCTCCACTTT
TRBJ2-2 | NA | NA | TRBV9 | CASSVFLTGELFF | TGTGCCAGCAGCGTCTTTCTCACCGGGGAGCTGTTTTTT
TRBJ2-7 | once | TRBD2 | TRBV19 | CASSPSGSHYEQYF | TGTGCCAGTAGTCCTAGCGGGAGCCACTACGAGCAGTACTTC
TRBJ1-3 | NA | TRBD1 | TRBV6-6 | CASSYRRGLLHTIYF | TGTGCCAGCAGTTACCGCAGGGGGCTTCTACACACCATATATTTT
TRBJ2-1 | NA | NA | TRBV30 | CAWLDVGGYNEQFF | TGTGCCTGGCTCGACGTTGGAGGCTACAATGAGCAGTTCTTC
TRBJ1-3 | NA | TRBD1 | TRBV10-3 | CAISESLLTGQYAGNTIYF | TGTGCCATCAGTGAGTCGCTTCTGACAGGGCAGTATGCTGGAAACACCATATATTTT
TRBJ2-3 | few | TRBD2 | TRBV2 | CASAGLAGGTDTQYF | TGTGCCAGCGCGGGACTAGCGGGAGGCACAGATACGCAGTATTTT
TRBJ2-7 | NA | NA | TRBV21-1 | CASSKETSGTSGYEQYF | TGTGCCAGCAGCAAAGAGACGTCCGGGACTAGCGGCTACGAGCAGTACTTC
TRBJ2-2 | NA | NA | TRBV5-1 | CASSLGQRPNTGELFF | TGCGCCAGCAGCTTGGGCCAGCGGCCCAACACCGGGGAGCTGTTTTTT
TRBJ1-3 | NA | TRBD1 | TRBV18 | CASSPQTGGAGNTIYF | TGTGCCAGCTCACCCCAAACAGGGGGCGCCGGAAACACCATATATTTT
TRBJ2-7 | NA | NA | TRBV27 | CASSFTATQNYEQYF | TGTGCCAGCAGTTTCACAGCCACGCAGAACTACGAGCAGTACTTC
TRBJ1-6 | NA | TRBD1 | TRBV18 | CASYTGVNSPLHF | TGTGCCAGCTATACAGGGGTGAATTCACCCCTCCACTTT
TRBJ2-1 | NA | NA | TRBV19 | CASSILAGRGDEQFF | TGTGCCAGTAGTATTCTAGCCGGGAGAGGGGATGAGCAGTTCTTC
TRBJ2-7 | NA | NA | TRBV11-2 | CASSFGGFSYEQYF | TGTGCCAGCAGCTTTGGGGGGTTCTCCTACGAGCAGTACTTC
TRBJ1-2 | NA | TRBD1 | TRBV7-9 | CASSSQTGGYGYTF | TGTGCCAGCAGCTCACAGACAGGGGGCTATGGCTACACCTTC
TRBJ2-7 | NA | TRBD1 | TRBV6-5 | CASSYSGQGAAYEQYF | TGTGCCAGCAGTTACTCGGGGCAGGGGGCCGCCTACGAGCAGTACTTC
TRBJ2-3 | NA | TRBD2 | TRBV5-4 | CASRRGSSTDTQYF | TGTGCCAGCAGACGCGGGAGCAGCACAGATACGCAGTATTTT
TRBJ2-3 | NA | NA | TRBV10-3 | CAISAQGSQASTDTQYF | TGTGCCATCAGTGCCCAGGGTTCCCAAGCCTCAACAGATACGCAGTATTTT
TRBJ2-5 | once | TRBD1 | TRBV5-1 | CASSLGDRGRRETQYF | TGCGCCAGCAGCTTGGGTGACAGGGGGCGCCGGGAGACCCAGTACTTC
TRBJ2-7 | NA | NA | TRBV10-2 | CASGRTAQSYEQYF | TGCGCCAGCGGCAGGACAGCCCAGTCCTACGAGCAGTACTTC
TRBJ2-2 | NA | TRBD2 | TRBV2 | CASSVGLAFTGELFF | TGTGCCAGCAGTGTGGGACTAGCGTTCACCGGGGAGCTGTTTTTT
TRBJ1-2 | NA | NA | TRBV6-5 | CASSYGQNYGYTF | TGTGCCAGCAGTTATGGACAGAATTATGGCTACACCTTC
TRBJ2-7 | NA | TRBD2 | TRBV13 | CASSSALAGGSEQYF | TGTGCCAGCAGCTCCGCCCTAGCGGGAGGGAGCGAGCAGTACTTC
TRBJ2-5 | NA | NA | TRBV19 | CASNSPARGLGETQYF | TGTGCCAGTAATTCCCCGGCCAGGGGCCTGGGAGAGACCCAGTACTTC
TRBJ2-3 | NA | TRBD1 | TRBV7-6 | CASSLRSGTGGTDTQYF | TGTGCCAGCAGCTTGAGGTCTGGGACAGGGGGCACAGATACGCAGTATTTT
TRBJ2-7 | NA | NA | TRBV19 | CASSIAPEGLHSYEQYF | TGTGCCAGTAGTATAGCCCCTGAGGGACTCCACTCCTACGAGCAGTACTTC
TRBJ1-3 | NA | TRBD1 | TRBV19 | CASSIDPQSGGRNTIYF | TGTGCCAGTAGTATTGATCCCCAATCAGGGGGAAGGAACACCATATATTTT
TRBJ2-7 | NA | TRBD2 | TRBV29-1 | CSVTSGRAGEQYF | TGCAGCGTGACTAGCGGGAGGGCCGGCGAGCAGTACTTC
TRBJ2-7 | NA | NA | TRBV28 | CASSLQEAYEQYF | TGTGCCAGCAGTTTACAGGAGGCTTACGAGCAGTACTTC